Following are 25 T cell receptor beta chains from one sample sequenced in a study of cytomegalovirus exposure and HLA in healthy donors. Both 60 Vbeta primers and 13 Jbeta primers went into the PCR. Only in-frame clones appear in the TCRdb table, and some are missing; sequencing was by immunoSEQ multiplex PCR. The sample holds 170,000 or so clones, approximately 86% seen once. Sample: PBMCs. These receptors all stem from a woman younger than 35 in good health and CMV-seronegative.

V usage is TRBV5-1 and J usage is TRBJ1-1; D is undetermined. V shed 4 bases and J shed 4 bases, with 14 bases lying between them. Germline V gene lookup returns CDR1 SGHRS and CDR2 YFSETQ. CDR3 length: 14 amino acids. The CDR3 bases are TGCGCCAGCAGCGGGAACGGTGGAGGCACTGAAGCTTTCTTT. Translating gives CASSGNGGGTEAFF.

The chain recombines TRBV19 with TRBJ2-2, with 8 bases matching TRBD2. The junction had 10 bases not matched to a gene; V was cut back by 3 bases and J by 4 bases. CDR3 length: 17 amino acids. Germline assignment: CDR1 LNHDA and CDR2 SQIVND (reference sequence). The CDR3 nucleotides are TGTGCCAGTAGTATCACTAGCGGCCTCGACCTCACCGGGGAGCTGTTTTTT. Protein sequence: CASSITSGLDLTGELFF.

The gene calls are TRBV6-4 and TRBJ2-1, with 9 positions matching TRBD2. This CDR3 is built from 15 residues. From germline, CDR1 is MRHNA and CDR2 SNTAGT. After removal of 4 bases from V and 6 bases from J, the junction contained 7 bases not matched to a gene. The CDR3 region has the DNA TGTGCCAGCAGTGTCGAGGGAGCGGGGGGCAATGAGCAGTTCTTC. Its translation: CASSVEGAGGNEQFF.

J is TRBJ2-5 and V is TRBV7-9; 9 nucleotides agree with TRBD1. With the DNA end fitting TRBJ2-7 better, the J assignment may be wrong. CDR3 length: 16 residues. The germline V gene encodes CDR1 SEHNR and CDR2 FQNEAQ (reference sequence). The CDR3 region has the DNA TGTGCCAGCAGCGACGCCGGACAGGGGAGGGGATACGAGCAGTACTTC. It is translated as CASSDAGQGRGYEQYF.

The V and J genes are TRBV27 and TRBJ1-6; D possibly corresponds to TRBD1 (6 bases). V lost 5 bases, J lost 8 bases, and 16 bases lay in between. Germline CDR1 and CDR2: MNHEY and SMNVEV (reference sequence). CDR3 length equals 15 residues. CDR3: CASSPLYEGDSPLHF. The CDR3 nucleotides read TGTGCCAGCAGTCCCCTTTATGAGGGGGATTCACCCCTCCACTTT.

DNA for the CDR3: TGCGCCAGCAGCTTTGCGACAGGGGTGGACACCATATATTTT. Its protein product is CASSFATGVDTIYF. The V call is TRBV5-1, the J call TRBJ1-3; 8 nucleotides match TRBD1. The CDR3 sequence is 14 residues long. V gave up 2 bases and J gave up 8 bases; unmatched junction bases: 6. CDR1 SGHRS and CDR2 YFSETQ come from the germline V gene.

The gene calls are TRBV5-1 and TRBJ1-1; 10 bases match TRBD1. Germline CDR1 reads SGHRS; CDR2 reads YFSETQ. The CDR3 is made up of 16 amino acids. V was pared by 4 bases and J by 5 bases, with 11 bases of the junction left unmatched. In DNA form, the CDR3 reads TGCGCCAGCAGCCCGGGCCAGACAGGGGGCTGGACTGAAGCTTTCTTT. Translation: CASSPGQTGGWTEAFF.

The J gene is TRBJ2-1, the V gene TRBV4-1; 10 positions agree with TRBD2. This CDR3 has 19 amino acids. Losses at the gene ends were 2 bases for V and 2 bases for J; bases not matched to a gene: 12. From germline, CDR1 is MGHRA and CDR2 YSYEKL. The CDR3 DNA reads TGCGCCAGCAGCCAAAGGCCTCCGTTAACTAGCGGGGCCTACAATGAGCAGTTCTTC. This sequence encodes CASSQRPPLTSGAYNEQFF.

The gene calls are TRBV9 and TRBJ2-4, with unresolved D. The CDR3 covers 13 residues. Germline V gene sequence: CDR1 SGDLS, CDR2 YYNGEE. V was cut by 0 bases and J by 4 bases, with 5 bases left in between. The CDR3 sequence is CASSVDPKNIQYF. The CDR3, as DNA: TGTGCCAGCAGCGTAGATCCGAAAAACATTCAGTACTTC.

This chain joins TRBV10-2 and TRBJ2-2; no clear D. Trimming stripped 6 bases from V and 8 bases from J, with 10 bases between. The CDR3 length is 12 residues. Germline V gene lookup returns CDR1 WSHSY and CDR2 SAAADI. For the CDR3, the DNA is TGCGCCAGCAGCGACAAATATGGGGAGCTGTTTTTT. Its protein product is CASSDKYGELFF.

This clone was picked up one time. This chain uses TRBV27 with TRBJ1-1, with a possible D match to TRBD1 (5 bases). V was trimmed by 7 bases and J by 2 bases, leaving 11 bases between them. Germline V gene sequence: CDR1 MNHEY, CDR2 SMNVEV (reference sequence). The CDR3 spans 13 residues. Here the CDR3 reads CASTPGLNTEAFF. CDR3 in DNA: TGTGCCAGCACCCCAGGGTTAAACACTGAAGCTTTCTTT.

The CDR3 loop is CASSTQSNTEAFF. DNA for the CDR3: TGTGCCAGTAGTACACAGTCGAACACTGAAGCTTTCTTT. This chain uses TRBV19 with TRBJ1-1; D remains unclear. There are 13 residues in the CDR3. The germline CDR1 and CDR2 sequences are LNHDA and SQIVND (reference sequence). V was cut by 4 bases and J by 1 base, with 7 bases left in between.

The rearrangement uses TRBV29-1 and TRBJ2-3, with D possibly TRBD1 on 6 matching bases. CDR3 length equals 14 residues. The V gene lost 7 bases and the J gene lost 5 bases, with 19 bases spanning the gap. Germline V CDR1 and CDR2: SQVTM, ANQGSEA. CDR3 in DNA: TGCAGCGACCAGGGGACCACTCAAAAAGATACGCAGTATTTT. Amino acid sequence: CSDQGTTQKDTQYF.

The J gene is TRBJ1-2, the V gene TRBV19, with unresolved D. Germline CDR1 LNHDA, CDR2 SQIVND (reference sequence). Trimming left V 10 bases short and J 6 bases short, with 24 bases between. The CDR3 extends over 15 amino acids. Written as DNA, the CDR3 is TGTGCCACCCTTATCATGCACACCGCCGGGAATGGCTACACCTTC. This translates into CATLIMHTAGNGYTF.

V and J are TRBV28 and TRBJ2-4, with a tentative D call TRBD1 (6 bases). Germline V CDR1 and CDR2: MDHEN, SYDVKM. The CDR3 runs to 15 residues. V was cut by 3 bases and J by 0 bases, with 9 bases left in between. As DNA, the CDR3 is TGTGCCAGCAGTTTCTGGACAGAAGCCAAAAACATTCAGTACTTC. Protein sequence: CASSFWTEAKNIQYF. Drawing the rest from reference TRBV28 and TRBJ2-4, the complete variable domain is DVKVTQSSRYLVKRTGEKVFLECVQDMDHENMFWYRQDPGLGLRLIYFSYDVKMKEKGDIPEGYSVSREKKERFSLILESASTNQTSMYLCASSFWTEAKNIQYFGAGTRLSVL.

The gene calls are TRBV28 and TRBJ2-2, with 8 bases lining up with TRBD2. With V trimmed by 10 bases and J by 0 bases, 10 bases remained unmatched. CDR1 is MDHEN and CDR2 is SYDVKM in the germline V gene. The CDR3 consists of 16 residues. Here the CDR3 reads CATGGGSLANTGELFF. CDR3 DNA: TGTGCCACCGGGGGGGGTAGTCTAGCGAACACCGGGGAGCTGTTTTTT. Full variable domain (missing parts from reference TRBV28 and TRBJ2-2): DVKVTQSSRYLVKRTGEKVFLECVQDMDHENMFWYRQDPGLGLRLIYFSYDVKMKEKGDIPEGYSVSREKKERFSLILESASTNQTSMYLCATGGGSLANTGELFFGEGSRLTVL.

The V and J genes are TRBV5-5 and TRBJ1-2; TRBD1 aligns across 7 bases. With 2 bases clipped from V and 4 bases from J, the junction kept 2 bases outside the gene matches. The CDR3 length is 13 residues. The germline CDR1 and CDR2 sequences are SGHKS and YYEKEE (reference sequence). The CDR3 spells CASSFGQVYGYTF. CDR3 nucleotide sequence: TGTGCCAGCAGCTTTGGACAGGTCTATGGCTACACCTTC.

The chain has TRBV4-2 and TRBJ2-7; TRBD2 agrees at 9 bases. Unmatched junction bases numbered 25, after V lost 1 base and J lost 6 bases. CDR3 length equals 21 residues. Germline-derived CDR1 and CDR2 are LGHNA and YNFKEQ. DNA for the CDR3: TGTGCCAGCAGCCAAGGGGAAGGCTGGCGGGAGGGCCTAATCTCGATGGGCGAGCAGTACTTC. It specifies CASSQGEGWREGLISMGEQYF.

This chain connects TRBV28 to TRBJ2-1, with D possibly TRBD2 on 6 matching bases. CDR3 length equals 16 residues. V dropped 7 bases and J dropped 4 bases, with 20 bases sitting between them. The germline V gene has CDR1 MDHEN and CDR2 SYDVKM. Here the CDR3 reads CASTAAGPNVYNEQFF. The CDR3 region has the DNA TGTGCCAGCACCGCTGCGGGGCCGAATGTTTACAATGAGCAGTTCTTC.

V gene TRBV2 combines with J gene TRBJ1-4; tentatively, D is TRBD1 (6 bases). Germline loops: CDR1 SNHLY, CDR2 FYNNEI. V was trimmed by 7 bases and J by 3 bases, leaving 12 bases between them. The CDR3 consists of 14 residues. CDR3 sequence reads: CASKMTGPNEKLFF. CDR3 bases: TGTGCCAGCAAAATGACAGGCCCTAATGAAAAACTGTTTTTT.

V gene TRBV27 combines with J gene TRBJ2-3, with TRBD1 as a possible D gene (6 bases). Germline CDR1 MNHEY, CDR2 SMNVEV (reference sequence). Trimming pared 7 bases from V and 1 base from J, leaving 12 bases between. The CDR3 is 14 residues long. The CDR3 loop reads CASKQGRGTDTQYF. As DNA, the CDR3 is TGTGCCAGCAAACAGGGCAGGGGCACAGATACGCAGTATTTT.

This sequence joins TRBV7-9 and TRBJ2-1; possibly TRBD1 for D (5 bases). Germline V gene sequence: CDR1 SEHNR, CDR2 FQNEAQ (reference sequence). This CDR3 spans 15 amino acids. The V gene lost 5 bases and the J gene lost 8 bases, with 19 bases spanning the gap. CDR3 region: CASSPRTYQGDEQFF. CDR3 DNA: TGTGCCAGCAGCCCGCGGACATACCAGGGCGATGAGCAGTTCTTC.

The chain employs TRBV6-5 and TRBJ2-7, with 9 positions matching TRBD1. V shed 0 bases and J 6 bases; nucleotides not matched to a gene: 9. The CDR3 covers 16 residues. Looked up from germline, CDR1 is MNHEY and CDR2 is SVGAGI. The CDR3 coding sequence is TGTGCCAGCAGTTACTCGGTACAGGGGGCCTCCGCCGAGCAGTACTTC. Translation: CASSYSVQGASAEQYF.

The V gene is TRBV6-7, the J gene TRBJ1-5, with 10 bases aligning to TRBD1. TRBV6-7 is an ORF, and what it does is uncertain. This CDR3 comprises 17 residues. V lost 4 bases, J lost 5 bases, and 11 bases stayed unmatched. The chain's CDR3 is CASSSWTGGPPHQPQHF. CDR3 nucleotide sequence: TGTGCCAGCAGTTCATGGACAGGGGGGCCTCCTCATCAGCCCCAGCATTTT.

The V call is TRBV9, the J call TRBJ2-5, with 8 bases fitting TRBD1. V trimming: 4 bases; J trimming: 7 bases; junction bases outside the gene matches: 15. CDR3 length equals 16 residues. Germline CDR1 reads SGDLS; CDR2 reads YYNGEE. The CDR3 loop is CASSSDPDRAYVTQYF. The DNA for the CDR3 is TGTGCCAGCAGCTCCGACCCGGACAGGGCCTACGTGACCCAGTACTTC. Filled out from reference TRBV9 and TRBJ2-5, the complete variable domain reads DSGVTQTPKHLITATGQRVTLRCSPRSGDLSVYWYQQSLDQGLQFLIQYYNGEERAKGNILERFSAQQFPDLHSELNLSSLELGDSALYFCASSSDPDRAYVTQYFGPGTRLLVL.